This T cell receptor beta chain was observed in a study of blood T cell repertoires in COVID-19. Study as a whole: COVID-19 samples from acute and convalescent phases originated in the United States, Italy and Spain. PBMCs, B-cell-depleted T cells, or T cells were the source of the cDNA or gDNA that made up the material.

In the authors' methods: Amplification from reference gene primers served as the basis for estimated nucleated cell counts. Generated by immunoSEQ multiplex PCR, the TCRdb table keeps only in-frame clones and is missing some. V and J calls and clone size are as listed in that table; D and trimming were resolved from the DNA. The table has roughly 700,000 clones, 90% seen once. This clone came up once. The source is a woman younger than 30 with acute or convalescent COVID-19. Specimen: peripheral blood.

Here the CDR3 DNA reads TGCGCCAGCAGCCGAGATGAAACGGACAGGGCCAATGGCTACACCTTC. Protein sequence: CASSRDETDRANGYTF. This rearrangement joins TRBV5-1 to TRBJ1-2, with TRBD1 matching 8 bases. This CDR3 has 16 amino acids. V was pared by 4 bases and J by 6 bases, with 14 bases of the junction left unmatched. CDR1 and CDR2 from the germline V gene are SGHRS and YFSETQ. The complete variable domain, with remaining parts taken from reference TRBV5-1 and TRBJ1-2, reads KAGVTQTPRYLIKTRGQQVTLSCSPISGHRSVSWYQQTPGQGLQFLFEYFSETQRNKGNFPGRFSGRQFSNSRSEMNVSTLELGDSALYLCASSRDETDRANGYTFGSGTRLTVV.